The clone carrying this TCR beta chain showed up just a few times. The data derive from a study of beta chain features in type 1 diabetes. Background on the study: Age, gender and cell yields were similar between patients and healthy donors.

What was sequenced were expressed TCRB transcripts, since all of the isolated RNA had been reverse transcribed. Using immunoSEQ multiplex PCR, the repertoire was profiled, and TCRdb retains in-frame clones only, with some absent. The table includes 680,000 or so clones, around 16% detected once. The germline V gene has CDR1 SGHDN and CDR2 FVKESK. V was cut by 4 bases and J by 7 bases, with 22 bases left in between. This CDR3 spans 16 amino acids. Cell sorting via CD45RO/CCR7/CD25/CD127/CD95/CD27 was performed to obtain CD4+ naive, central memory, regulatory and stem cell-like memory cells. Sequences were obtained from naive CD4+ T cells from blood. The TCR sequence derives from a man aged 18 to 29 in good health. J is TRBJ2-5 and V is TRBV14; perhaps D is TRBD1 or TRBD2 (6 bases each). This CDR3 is CASSRGGLDQGRTQYF. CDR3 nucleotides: TGTGCCAGCAGCCGAGGGGGACTGGATCAGGGACGGACCCAGTACTTC.